This T cell receptor beta chain emerged from a study of cytomegalovirus exposure and HLA in healthy donors. Study information: Findings of an earlier analysis included roughly 110 million unique TCR beta sequences from 190 million or so T cells. Early release data held some 79 million unique TCRs from HLA-typed donors.

Trimming cost V 10 bases and J 0 bases, with 3 bases left between them. The CDR3 sequence is 11 residues long. Per germline, CDR1 LNHDA and CDR2 SQIVND (reference sequence). Study-wide points: There were a few CMV-associated chains whose specificity for CMV antigens was confirmed in vitro.

This clone was seen only once. The antigen is unknown. Amplification used 60 Vbeta primers and 13 Jbeta primers. Profiled with immunoSEQ multiplex PCR; TCRdb holds only in-frame clones, not every one. The table has fewer than 75,000 clones, approximately 80% seen once. The TCR originated in a woman younger than 45 in good health and CMV-seronegative. The material sequenced was PBMCs. V usage is TRBV19 and J usage is TRBJ1-4; no clear D. The CDR3 DNA reads as TGTGCCACAACAACTAATGAAAAACTGTTTTTT. Its translation is CATTTNEKLFF.